Shown below are 28 T cell receptor beta chains from a single sample sequenced in a study of cytomegalovirus exposure and HLA in healthy donors. This PCR relied on a set of 60 Vbeta primers and 13 Jbeta primers. Generated by immunoSEQ multiplex PCR, the TCRdb table keeps only in-frame clones and is missing some. The sample includes some 85,000 clones, about 79% seen only once; the top ten take approximately 5.6%. The sequencing input was PBMCs. The receptors derive from a man aged 18 to 29 in good health and CMV-seropositive.

This clone has just a few counts. J is TRBJ1-4 and V is TRBV5-1; TRBD1 aligns across 7 bases. This CDR3 comprises 14 residues. The germline V gene encodes CDR1 SGHRS and CDR2 YFSETQ. V lost 3 bases to trimming and J lost 3 bases; unmatched junction nucleotides: 2. CDR3 residues: CASSSGQPNEKLFF. CDR3 DNA: TGCGCCAGCAGCTCGGGACAGCCTAATGAAAAACTGTTTTTT. Full variable domain (remainder filled in from reference TRBV5-1 and TRBJ1-4): KAGVTQTPRYLIKTRGQQVTLSCSPISGHRSVSWYQQTPGQGLQFLFEYFSETQRNKGNFPGRFSGRQFSNSRSEMNVSTLELGDSALYLCASSSGQPNEKLFFGSGTQLSVL.

The chain uses TRBV6-1 and TRBJ1-1; D unresolved. This CDR3 region has 13 residues. V was pared by 7 bases and J by 3 bases, with 12 bases between. Germline V lookup: CDR1 MNHNS, CDR2 SASEGT. The CDR3 coding sequence is TGTGCCAGCACCCGTCTGAGGGACACTGAAGCTTTCTTT. It translates to CASTRLRDTEAFF.

This clone came up once. The chain has TRBV9 and TRBJ2-3; TRBD2 matches 16 bases. CDR1 is SGDLS, CDR2 YYNGEE, per germline. The CDR3 has 20 residues. J lost 8 bases, V lost 4 bases, and 19 bases had no gene match. The DNA for the CDR3 is TGTGCCAGCAGCCCAAGGGGACTAGCGGGAGGGAATCGGGTTAATGGTACGCAGTATTTT. Translated: CASSPRGLAGGNRVNGTQYF.

The J gene is TRBJ2-7, the V gene TRBV7-8; 7 bases are a match to TRBD1. This CDR3 has 20 amino acids. Trimming at V came to 6 bases and at J to 1 base, leaving 24 bases not matched to a gene. Germline V gene lookup returns CDR1 SGHVS and CDR2 FQNEAQ. CDR3 DNA: TGTGCCAGCAGACAACCCGGGACAGTACAAACCTTAGCGAGGTCCTACGAGCAGTACTTC. The encoded protein is CASRQPGTVQTLARSYEQYF.

The chain combines TRBV7-8 with TRBJ2-5; 7 positions agree with TRBD2. The trim removed 5 bases at V and 2 bases at J, leaving 8 bases unmatched. Germline CDR1 and CDR2: SGHVS and FQNEAQ. The CDR3 extends over 15 amino acids. CDR3 amino acids: CASSPISGWQETQYF. DNA of the CDR3: TGTGCCAGCAGCCCTATTAGCGGGTGGCAAGAGACCCAGTACTTC.

This chain uses TRBV19 with TRBJ2-2, with a possible D match to TRBD2 (6 bases). The CDR3 is 13 amino acids. The V end lost 11 bases, the J end lost 6 bases, and 16 bases lay between the germline ends. The germline gives CDR1 LNHDA, CDR2 SQIVND (reference sequence). The CDR3 coding sequence is TGTGCCTCTCGACTAGATCGACCCGGGGAGCTGTTTTTT. It is translated as CASRLDRPGELFF.

This chain connects TRBV2 to TRBJ2-3; the match to TRBD2 covers 12 bases. The CDR3 runs 16 residues. The germline gives CDR1 SNHLY, CDR2 FYNNEI. The junction had 7 bases not matched to a gene; V was cut back by 4 bases and J by 5 bases. The CDR3 DNA follows: TGTGCCAGCAGTGCATCTAGCGGGAGGGCCAAAGATACGCAGTATTTT. It specifies CASSASSGRAKDTQYF.

The chain employs TRBV7-2 and TRBJ2-7; TRBD1 agrees at 11 bases. V lost 3 bases to trimming and J lost 5 bases; unmatched junction nucleotides: 3. The CDR3 loop spans 14 amino acids. Germline CDR1 and CDR2: SGHTA and FQGNSA. The CDR3, as DNA: TGTGCCAGCAGCTTTCGGACAGGGGGCCACGAGCAGTACTTC. It yields the protein CASSFRTGGHEQYF.

The chain combines TRBV4-2 with TRBJ2-7; TRBD1 is a possible D gene (6 bases). Germline V gives CDR1 LGHNA, CDR2 YNFKEQ. CDR3 length: 14 amino acids. Trimming took off 1 base at V and 2 bases at J, with 9 bases between the two ends. CDR3 region: CASSQGGTTYEQYF. In nucleotides, the CDR3 is TGTGCCAGCAGCCAAGGGGGGACAACCTACGAGCAGTACTTC.

The J gene is TRBJ2-7, the V gene TRBV4-2, with D unclear. CDR1 is LGHNA, CDR2 YNFKEQ, per germline. V lost 1 base, J lost 3 bases, and 10 bases lay in between. The CDR3 extends over 14 amino acids. This CDR3 reads CASSQGEINYEQYF. The CDR3 DNA reads TGTGCCAGCAGCCAAGGCGAAATAAACTACGAGCAGTACTTC.

The chain couples TRBV2 to TRBJ2-1, with TRBD1 as a possible D gene (5 bases). V dropped 11 bases and J dropped 9 bases, with 11 bases sitting between them. Germline values: CDR1 SNHLY, CDR2 FYNNEI. The CDR3 consists of 10 residues. This CDR3 is CAGSRGEQFF. The CDR3 DNA reads TGTGCCGGCTCTAGGGGTGAGCAGTTCTTC.

The chain links TRBV15 to TRBJ1-2, with D unclear. Per germline, CDR1 LNHNV and CDR2 YYDKDF (reference sequence). Trimming removed 0 bases at V and 8 bases at J, with 7 bases between. The CDR3 is 12 residues long. CDR3 in DNA: TGTGCCACCAGCAGAGATTCTACGGGCTACACCTTC. The encoded protein is CATSRDSTGYTF.

This sequence joins TRBV6-1 and TRBJ1-4; D may be TRBD1 (5 bases). Germline-derived CDR1 and CDR2 are MNHNS and SASEGT. The ends were cut back, 8 bases at V and 8 bases at J, with 15 bases in the middle. The CDR3 runs 13 residues. CDR3 in amino acids: CASGAGIREKLFF. The CDR3 DNA is TGTGCCAGCGGGGCAGGGATAAGAGAAAAACTGTTTTTT.

This rearrangement joins TRBV5-6 to TRBJ1-5; unclear D gene. Germline-derived CDR1 and CDR2 are SGHDT and YYEEEE. CDR3 length: 15 amino acids. The V end was cut by 2 bases, the J end by 7 bases, with 16 bases between. CDR3: CASSFRNQPSQPQHF. As DNA, the CDR3 is TGTGCCAGCAGCTTCCGAAACCAACCGAGCCAGCCCCAGCATTTT.

This rearrangement joins TRBV6-5 to TRBJ1-1; D unclear. Germline loops: CDR1 MNHEY, CDR2 SVGAGI. V was clipped by 2 bases and J by 7 bases, with 11 bases between them. The CDR3 covers 13 residues. CDR3 in DNA: TGTGCCAGCAGTTACCTCGCACGAGGTGAAGCTTTCTTT. Protein sequence: CASSYLARGEAFF.

The chain is built from TRBV18 and TRBJ2-6; no reliable D call. The germline CDR1 and CDR2 sequences are KGHSH and LQKENI. V was shortened by 1 base and J by 2 bases, with 6 bases between the two germline ends. This CDR3 region has 15 residues. The CDR3 loop reads CASSPLLPGANVLTF. In DNA form, the CDR3 reads TGTGCCAGCTCACCACTCCTCCCTGGGGCCAACGTCCTGACTTTC. The variable domain in full, with the rest retrieved from reference TRBV18 and TRBJ2-6, is NAGVMQNPRHLVRRRGQEARLRCSPMKGHSHVYWYRQLPEEGLKFMVYLQKENIIDESGMPKERFSAEFPKEGPSILRIQQVVRGDSAAYFCASSPLLPGANVLTFGAGSRLTVL.

This clone has just one count. The chain couples TRBV5-1 to TRBJ2-7, with D possibly TRBD2 on 6 matching bases. Germline V gives CDR1 SGHRS, CDR2 YFSETQ. The CDR3 loop spans 13 amino acids. The V end was cut by 2 bases, the J end by 7 bases, with 13 bases between. CDR3 protein: CASSFTGAGEQYF. CDR3 DNA: TGCGCCAGCAGCTTCACCGGGGCGGGGGAGCAGTACTTC. The full variable domain, its missing parts supplied by reference TRBV5-1 and TRBJ2-7, is KAGVTQTPRYLIKTRGQQVTLSCSPISGHRSVSWYQQTPGQGLQFLFEYFSETQRNKGNFPGRFSGRQFSNSRSEMNVSTLELGDSALYLCASSFTGAGEQYFGPGTRLTVT.

This clone occurred once. The V gene is TRBV18, the J gene TRBJ1-2, with TRBD1 identical over 11 bases. The germline gives CDR1 KGHSH, CDR2 LQKENI. The V segment lost 2 bases and the J segment 4 bases; nucleotides outside the gene matches: 3. The CDR3 runs to 15 residues. CDR3: CASSPGQGALYGYTF. CDR3 nucleotides: TGTGCCAGCTCACCAGGACAGGGGGCTCTCTATGGCTACACCTTC.

The rearrangement joins TRBV29-1 to TRBJ2-7; tentatively, D is TRBD1 (5 bases). The V and J ends lost 4 bases and 3 bases respectively, with 10 bases between them. This CDR3 has 12 amino acids. The germline V gene encodes CDR1 SQVTM and CDR2 ANQGSEA. The CDR3, as DNA: TGCAGCGTTGTAGGACACCGCTACGAGCAGTACTTC. Translating it yields CSVVGHRYEQYF.

This rearrangement joins TRBV5-4 to TRBJ1-1; no firm D call. The V and J ends lost 1 base and 0 bases respectively, with 7 bases between them. Germline CDR1 SGHNT, CDR2 YYREEE (reference sequence). The CDR3 is made up of 14 amino acids. The CDR3 is CASSLSHLNTEAFF. The CDR3 DNA reads TGTGCCAGCAGCTTGAGCCACCTGAACACTGAAGCTTTCTTT.

The V call is TRBV14, the J call TRBJ1-1; D uncertain. Trimming took 6 bases from V and 11 from J, leaving 19 bases between them. CDR1 SGHDN and CDR2 FVKESK come from the germline V gene. This CDR3 has 13 amino acids. CDR3 in DNA: TGTGCCAGCAGTCCAAGACTGATCGGGAAGGCTTTCTTT. The encoded protein is CASSPRLIGKAFF.

The chain is built from TRBV29-1 and TRBJ2-3; a weak D match, TRBD2 (7 bases). Germline assignment: CDR1 SQVTM and CDR2 ANQGSEA. This CDR3 is 15 amino acids long. V was trimmed by 7 bases and J by 7 bases, leaving 24 bases between them. The CDR3 reads CSGGRGAWGENTQYF. For the CDR3, the DNA is TGCAGCGGAGGTCGGGGGGCTTGGGGGGAGAATACGCAGTATTTT.

The CDR3 coding sequence is TGTGCCAGCAGCTTGGGGGGGACAGGGCCAGATACGCAGTATTTT. It encodes CASSLGGTGPDTQYF. The chain links TRBV5-4 to TRBJ2-3; the match to TRBD1 covers 9 bases. From germline, CDR1 is SGHNT and CDR2 YYREEE (reference sequence). V lost 0 bases, J lost 4 bases, and 3 bases stayed unmatched. The CDR3 totals 15 residues.

This clone was seen a few times. The chain uses TRBV7-8 and TRBJ1-4, with 11 bases lining up with TRBD1. Trimming removed 5 bases from V and 7 bases from J; junction bases left unmatched: 3. Germline values: CDR1 SGHVS, CDR2 FQNEAQ. This CDR3 region has 14 residues. The CDR3 region is CASSPGTGGEKLFF. CDR3 bases: TGTGCCAGCAGCCCAGGGACAGGGGGTGAAAAACTGTTTTTT.

The chain employs TRBV6-1 and TRBJ1-1, with 11 bases lining up with TRBD1. The CDR3 runs to 19 residues. The junction had 16 bases not matched to a gene; V was cut back by 4 bases and J by 3 bases. Germline CDR1 reads MNHNS; CDR2 reads SASEGT. CDR3 region: CASSVGQGAHRWLDTEAFF. CDR3 DNA: TGTGCCAGCAGTGTCGGACAGGGGGCGCATCGGTGGTTGGACACTGAAGCTTTCTTT.

The gene calls are TRBV4-1 and TRBJ2-1; 7 bases line up with TRBD2. The J segment lost 0 bases and the V segment lost 0 bases, leaving 11 bases of the junction unmatched. The CDR3 has 19 amino acids. CDR1 is MGHRA and CDR2 is YSYEKL in the germline V gene. The CDR3 nucleotides read TGCGCCAGCAGCCAAGAGAGGGCTAGCGGAGAATCCTCCTACAATGAGCAGTTCTTC. It encodes CASSQERASGESSYNEQFF.

The gene calls are TRBV4-2 and TRBJ2-2; D perhaps matches TRBD1 (6 bases). The CDR3 has 15 amino acids. V lost 4 bases and J 4 bases, leaving 13 bases between the germline ends. Germline CDR1 LGHNA, CDR2 YNFKEQ. This CDR3 reads CASSPDDRSTGELFF. CDR3 coding DNA: TGTGCCAGCAGCCCTGATGACAGGTCCACCGGGGAGCTGTTTTTT.

This clone was observed a single time. V is TRBV27 and J is TRBJ2-7, with TRBD2 as a possible D gene (6 bases). Germline values: CDR1 MNHEY, CDR2 SMNVEV (reference sequence). V was clipped by 5 bases and J by 3 bases, with 11 bases between them. The CDR3 has 13 amino acids. CDR3 in amino acids: CASSIRRDYEQYF. The CDR3 coding sequence is TGTGCCAGCAGTATTAGGAGGGACTACGAGCAGTACTTC.